This entry describes one TCR beta chain. The antigen is not known. This record comes from a study of cytomegalovirus exposure and HLA in healthy donors. Study-level results: High specificity and sensitivity for cytomegalovirus status were reported for the classifier. The authors enumerated over 150 TCR beta chains as linked to cytomegalovirus. In vitro, a few CMV-associated chains proved specific for CMV antigens. A later analysis found first-cohort TCR clusters tended to co-occur in the 90 to 150 validation repertoires.

Profiling relied on immunoSEQ multiplex PCR, and the TCRdb table lists in-frame clones only, not all of them. The data show roughly 250,000 clones, more than 75% seen once. CDR3 size: 14 residues. The V and J ends lost 1 base and 5 bases, in that order; junction bases with no gene match: 2. Germline lookup yields CDR1 SGHTA and CDR2 FQGNSA. The sequenced sample consisted of PBMCs. V is TRBV7-2 and J is TRBJ2-5, with 9 bases that match TRBD2. The TCR was taken from a man aged 18 to 30 in good health and CMV-seronegative. The CDR3 loop is CASSLGGGAETQYF. The CDR3, as DNA: TGTGCCAGCAGCTTAGGCGGGGGGGCCGAGACCCAGTACTTC.